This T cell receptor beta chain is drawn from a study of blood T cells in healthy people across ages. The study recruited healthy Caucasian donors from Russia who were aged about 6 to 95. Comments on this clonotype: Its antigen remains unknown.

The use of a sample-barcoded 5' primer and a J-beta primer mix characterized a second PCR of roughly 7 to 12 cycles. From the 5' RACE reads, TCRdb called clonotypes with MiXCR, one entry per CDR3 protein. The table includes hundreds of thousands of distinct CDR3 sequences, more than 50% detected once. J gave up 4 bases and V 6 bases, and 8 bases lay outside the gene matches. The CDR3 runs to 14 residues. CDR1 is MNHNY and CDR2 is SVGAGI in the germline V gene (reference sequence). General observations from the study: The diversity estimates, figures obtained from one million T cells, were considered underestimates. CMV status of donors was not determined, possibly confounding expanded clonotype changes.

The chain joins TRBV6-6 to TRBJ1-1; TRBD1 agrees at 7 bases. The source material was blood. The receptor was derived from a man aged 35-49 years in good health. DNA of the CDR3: TGTGCCAGCAGCGAGGGGGCTGGAGGCACTGAAGCTTTCTTT. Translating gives CASSEGAGGTEAFF.